The 21 T cell receptor beta chains below all came from one sample that was sequenced in a study of technical replicates of blood from a handful of donors. Profiled with immunoSEQ multiplex PCR; TCRdb holds only in-frame clones, not every one. The data contain 75,000 to 90,000 clones, more than 90% of them singletons. The sequenced sample consisted of T cells isolated from PBMCs. Source of these receptors: a human donor in good health.

This chain links TRBV5-6 with TRBJ2-7; D remains ambiguous. Trimming pared 1 base from V and 2 bases from J, leaving 10 bases between. The CDR3 has 14 amino acids. From germline, CDR1 is SGHDT and CDR2 YYEEEE. The CDR3 protein is CASSLITSPYEQYF. The CDR3 coding sequence is TGTGCCAGCAGCTTGATTACAAGTCCCTACGAGCAGTACTTC.

The chain combines TRBV5-1 with TRBJ2-2; a possible D gene is TRBD1 (5 bases). The ends were cut back, 1 base at V and 1 base at J, with 11 bases in the middle. Germline CDR1 is SGHRS and CDR2 is YFSETQ. The CDR3 loop spans 16 amino acids. The CDR3 DNA follows: TGCGCCAGCAGCTTGCCCCTCACAGGGAACACCGGGGAGCTGTTTTTT. Translation gives CASSLPLTGNTGELFF.

The genes are TRBV4-2 and TRBJ2-4, with 7 positions matching TRBD2. CDR1 LGHNA and CDR2 YNFKEQ come from the germline V gene. The CDR3 consists of 15 residues. Losses at the gene ends were 0 bases for V and 8 bases for J; bases not matched to a gene: 7. The chain's CDR3 is CASSQEYGGGYIQYF. The CDR3 DNA is TGTGCCAGCAGCCAAGAGTATGGGGGGGGTTACATTCAGTACTTC.

This clone was picked up one time. The chain employs TRBV5-6 and TRBJ2-3, with 13 bases fitting TRBD2. Per germline, CDR1 SGHDT and CDR2 YYEEEE. The CDR3 consists of 15 residues. Germline trimming cut 4 bases from V and 3 bases from J; bases unmatched to any gene: 2. The CDR3 nucleotides are TGTGCCAGCAGCGCGGGACTAGCGGGAACAGATACGCAGTATTTT. Protein product: CASSAGLAGTDTQYF.

The chain has TRBV11-1 and TRBJ1-3, with D tentatively TRBD1 (5 bases). The ends were cut back, 5 bases at V and 0 bases at J, with 14 bases in the middle. The CDR3 is 16 amino acids. The germline V gene has CDR1 SGHAT and CDR2 FQDESV (reference sequence). CDR3 sequence: CASSPPRASSGNTIYF. In nucleotides, the CDR3 is TGTGCCAGCAGCCCGCCCAGGGCCTCCTCTGGAAACACCATATATTTT.

The chain uses TRBV23-1 and TRBJ1-2; TRBD1 matches at 7 bases. TRBV23-1 is flagged as an ORF with uncertain function. J gave up 12 bases and V 3 bases, and 22 bases lay outside the gene matches. This CDR3 has 17 amino acids. The CDR3 spells CASSQEEEPGQTMADTF. The CDR3 region has the DNA TGCGCCAGCAGTCAGGAAGAGGAACCGGGACAGACTATGGCTGACACCTTC.

This chain connects TRBV29-1 to TRBJ2-7; 7 bases line up with TRBD2. The CDR3 contains 13 residues. Germline trimming cut 4 bases from V and 4 bases from J; bases unmatched to any gene: 7. Germline V gene sequence: CDR1 SQVTM, CDR2 ANQGSEA. The CDR3 reads CSVVGGTAYEQYF. CDR3 DNA sequence: TGCAGCGTTGTGGGAGGGACCGCTTACGAGCAGTACTTC.

This chain links TRBV11-3 with TRBJ2-7; 8 bases align to TRBD2. The V gene's germline CDR1 is SGHNT and CDR2 YENEEA. The CDR3 is 13 amino acids. The V segment lost 4 bases and the J segment 6 bases; nucleotides outside the gene matches: 5. CDR3 amino acids: CASSSRGGREQYF. The CDR3 DNA reads as TGTGCCAGCAGCTCCCGGGGGGGCCGCGAGCAGTACTTC.

The chain has TRBV7-2 and TRBJ1-5; possible D gene TRBD1, 5 bases. The V and J ends lost 3 bases and 6 bases respectively, with 12 bases between them. This CDR3 has 14 amino acids. CDR1 and CDR2 from the germline V gene are SGHTA and FQGNSA. This chain's CDR3 is CASSFSGGSQPQHF. CDR3 in DNA: TGTGCCAGCAGCTTTTCGGGGGGAAGTCAGCCCCAGCATTTT.

The chain joins TRBV21-1 to TRBJ2-2; the tabulated D call, TRBD1, remains unverified against the DNA. TRBV21-1 is a pseudogene. This CDR3 comprises 15 residues. CDR3 region: CASSNRQGNTGELFF. CDR3 nucleotide sequence: TGTGCCAGCAGCAACCGACAGGGGAACACCGGGGAGCTGTTTTTT.

The chain is built from TRBV29-1 and TRBJ2-1, with a tentative D call TRBD1 (5 bases). The CDR3 runs 14 residues. Trimming pared 7 bases from V and 4 bases from J, leaving 17 bases between. Germline V CDR1 and CDR2: SQVTM, ANQGSEA. CDR3 in amino acids: CSALTGQAYNEQFF. DNA of the CDR3: TGCAGCGCCCTAACCGGACAAGCTTACAATGAGCAGTTCTTC.

This clone was recorded once. The chain employs TRBV28 and TRBJ1-1; tentatively, D is TRBD1 (6 bases). V was cut by 1 base and J by 0 bases, with 12 bases left in between. Germline assignment: CDR1 MDHEN and CDR2 SYDVKM. The CDR3 loop spans 16 amino acids. The CDR3 region has the DNA TGTGCCAGCAGTTTATTTGGGGGGGCCATGAACACTGAAGCTTTCTTT. This codes for CASSLFGGAMNTEAFF.

The V call is TRBV14, the J call TRBJ2-7, with 10 positions matching TRBD2. The germline V gene encodes CDR1 SGHDN and CDR2 FVKESK. The CDR3 totals 15 residues. Germline trimming cut 2 bases from V and 4 bases from J; bases unmatched to any gene: 5. CDR3 residues: CASSQYGTSAYEQYF. The CDR3 DNA is TGTGCCAGCAGCCAATATGGGACTAGCGCTTACGAGCAGTACTTC.

The chain recombines TRBV7-6 with TRBJ2-1; no clear D. The CDR3 extends over 13 amino acids. With 7 bases removed from V and 4 bases from J, the gap between germline ends came to 11 bases. CDR1 SGHVS and CDR2 FNYEAQ come from the germline V gene. The CDR3 DNA sequence: TGTGCCAGCAATCTGGGCCCGTACAATGAGCAGTTCTTC. Translation: CASNLGPYNEQFF. Supplemented by reference TRBV7-6 and TRBJ2-1, the full variable domain reads GAGVSQSPRYKVTKRGQDVALRCDPISGHVSLYWYRQALGQGPEFLTYFNYEAQQDKSGLPNDRFSAERPEGSISTLTIQRTEQRDSAMYRCASNLGPYNEQFFGPGTRLTVL.

The count of this clone is one. The chain is built from TRBV6-1 and TRBJ2-1; TRBD2 aligns across 15 bases. Germline loops: CDR1 MNHNS, CDR2 SASEGT. CDR3 length: 16 amino acids. The junction had 3 bases not matched to a gene; V was cut back by 1 base and J by 8 bases. The CDR3 DNA is TGTGCCAGCAGTGAAGGGACTAGCGGGAGGGTCTATGAGCAGTTCTTC. This sequence encodes CASSEGTSGRVYEQFF.

The rearrangement joins TRBV6-6 to TRBJ2-7, with TRBD2 matching over 7 bases. The ends lost 8 bases at V and 3 bases at J; junction bases unmatched: 7. This CDR3 has 13 residues. Germline CDR1 reads MNHNY; CDR2 reads SVGAGI (reference sequence). The CDR3: CASGPSGNYEQYF. CDR3 nucleotide sequence: TGTGCCAGCGGGCCTAGCGGAAACTACGAGCAGTACTTC.

This sequence joins TRBV19 and TRBJ1-1, with unresolved D. The CDR3 runs 11 residues. Germline lookup yields CDR1 LNHDA and CDR2 SQIVND (reference sequence). V lost 8 bases and J 2 bases, leaving 6 bases between the germline ends. The CDR3 sequence is CASDKNTEAFF. In nucleotides, the CDR3 is TGTGCCAGTGACAAAAACACTGAAGCTTTCTTT.

The rearrangement uses TRBV19 and TRBJ2-7; 11 bases agree with TRBD1. In germline, CDR1 is LNHDA, CDR2 SQIVND (reference sequence). CDR3 length: 14 residues. V gave up 3 bases and J gave up 3 bases; unmatched junction bases: 1. The CDR3 DNA reads TGTGCCAGTAGTATCGGGACAGGGGGCTACGAGCAGTACTTC. It yields the protein CASSIGTGGYEQYF.

The genes are TRBV9 and TRBJ2-5, with a weak D call TRBD1 (5 bases). Germline CDR1 is SGDLS and CDR2 is YYNGEE. V was shortened by 0 bases and J by 3 bases, with 9 bases between the two germline ends. There are 14 residues in the CDR3. The CDR3 spells CASSVDGREETQYF. CDR3 in DNA: TGTGCCAGCAGCGTAGATGGCAGGGAAGAGACCCAGTACTTC.

V and J are TRBV7-9 and TRBJ1-2, with D possibly TRBD1 on 5 matching bases. Germline values: CDR1 SEHNR, CDR2 FQNEAQ (reference sequence). There are 18 residues in the CDR3. The ends were cut back, 1 base at V and 6 bases at J, with 24 bases in the middle. CDR3 sequence: CASSLGILGASSGNGYTF. CDR3 DNA sequence: TGTGCCAGCAGCTTAGGAATTCTAGGGGCCTCCAGTGGGAATGGCTACACCTTC.

V usage is TRBV25-1 and J usage is TRBJ1-1; TRBD1 agrees at 10 bases. The CDR3 length is 15 residues. Germline-derived CDR1 and CDR2 are MGHDK and SYGVNS. V trimming: 4 bases; J trimming: 10 bases; junction bases outside the gene matches: 12. CDR3 in DNA: TGTGCCAGCAGTGGGTTAGGGACAGGGGAAAGTTCAGCTTTCTTT. Translated, it gives CASSGLGTGESSAFF.